This TCR beta chain was sequenced for a study of cytomegalovirus exposure and HLA in healthy donors. The V and J ends lost 6 bases and 4 bases respectively, with 9 bases between them. Germline lookup yields CDR1 LNHDA and CDR2 SQIVND (reference sequence). The CDR3 is made up of 13 amino acids. The PCR made use of 60 Vbeta and 13 Jbeta primers. Only in-frame clones appear in the TCRdb table, and some are missing; sequencing was by immunoSEQ multiplex PCR. The data contain around 150,000 clones, roughly 63% of them singletons. This TCR came from an older woman in good health and CMV-seropositive. The rearrangement links TRBV19 to TRBJ1-4, with no clear D. Sequenced material: PBMCs. CDR3: CASRTSGNEKLFF. As DNA, the CDR3 is TGTGCCAGTAGGACCAGCGGTAATGAAAAACTGTTTTTT.